This T cell receptor (beta chain) was observed in a study of blood T cell repertoires in COVID-19. Here immunoSEQ multiplex PCR was the method, and the copy in TCRdb shows in-frame clones only, minus some. The repertoire has 360,000 or so clones, about 92% of them found once; the top ten carry roughly 4%. This CDR3 is built from 14 residues. V lost 6 bases, J lost 4 bases, and 15 bases lay in between. Germline CDR1 reads LGHDT; CDR2 reads YNNKEL (reference sequence). The gene calls are TRBV3-1 (or the pseudogene TRBV3-2) and TRBJ1-2; TRBD1 might be the D (5 bases). The source of this sequence is an older woman with COVID-19, enrolled during active disease. Sequenced material: peripheral blood. The CDR3 bases are TGTGCCAGCAGTGGCGTACGGGGGTCCTATGGCTACACCTTC. Encoded protein: CASSGVRGSYGYTF.